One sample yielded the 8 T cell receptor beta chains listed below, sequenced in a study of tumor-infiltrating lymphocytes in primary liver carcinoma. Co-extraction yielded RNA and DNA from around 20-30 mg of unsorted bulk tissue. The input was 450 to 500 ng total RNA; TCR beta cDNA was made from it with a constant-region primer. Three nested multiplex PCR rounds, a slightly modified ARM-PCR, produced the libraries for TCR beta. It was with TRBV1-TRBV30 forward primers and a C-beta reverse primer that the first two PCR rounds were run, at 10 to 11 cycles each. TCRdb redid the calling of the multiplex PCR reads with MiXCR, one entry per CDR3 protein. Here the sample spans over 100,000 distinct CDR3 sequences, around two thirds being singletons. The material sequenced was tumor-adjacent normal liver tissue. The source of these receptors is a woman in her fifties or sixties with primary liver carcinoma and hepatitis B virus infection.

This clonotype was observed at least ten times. CDR3: CASSRSGLYEQYF. In nucleotides, the CDR3 is TGTGCCAGCTCCCGATCGGGTCTCTACGAGCAGTACTTC. This chain uses TRBV6-5 with TRBJ2-7; D call uncertain. V shed 8 bases and J shed 3 bases, with 14 bases lying between them. The germline V gene has CDR1 MNHEY and CDR2 SVGAGI. CDR3 length: 13 amino acids.

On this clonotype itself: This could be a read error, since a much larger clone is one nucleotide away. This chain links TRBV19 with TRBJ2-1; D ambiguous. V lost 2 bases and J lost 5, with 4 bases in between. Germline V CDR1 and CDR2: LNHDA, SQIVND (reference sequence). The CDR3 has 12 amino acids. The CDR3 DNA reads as TGTGCCAGTAGTATATTAGACAATGAGCAGTTCTTC. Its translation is CASSILDNEQFF.

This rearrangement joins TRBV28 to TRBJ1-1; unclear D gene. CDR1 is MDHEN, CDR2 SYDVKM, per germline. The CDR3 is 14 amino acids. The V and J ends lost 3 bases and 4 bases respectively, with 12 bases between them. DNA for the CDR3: TGTGCCAGCAGTTTTTCCCCCGCCATCACTGAAGCTTTCTTT. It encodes CASSFSPAITEAFF.

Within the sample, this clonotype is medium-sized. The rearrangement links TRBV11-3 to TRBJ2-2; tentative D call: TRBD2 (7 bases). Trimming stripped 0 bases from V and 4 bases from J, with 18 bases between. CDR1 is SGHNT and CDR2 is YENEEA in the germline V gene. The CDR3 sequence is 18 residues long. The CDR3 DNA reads TGTGCCAGCAGCTTAGATCTACGGGGGGCCTTAACCACCGGGGAGCTGTTTTTT. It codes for CASSLDLRGALTTGELFF.

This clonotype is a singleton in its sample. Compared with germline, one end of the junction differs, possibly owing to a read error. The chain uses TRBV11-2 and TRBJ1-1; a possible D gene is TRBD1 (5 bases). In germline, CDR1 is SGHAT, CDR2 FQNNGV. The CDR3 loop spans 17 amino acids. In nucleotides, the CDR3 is TGTGCCAGCAGCTTGATGGTGGCAAGGGGCCGCGACACCGAAGCTTTCTTT. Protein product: CASSLMVARGRDTEAFF. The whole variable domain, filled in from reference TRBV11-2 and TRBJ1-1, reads EAGVAQSPRYKIIEKRQSVAFWCNPISGHATLYWYQQILGQGPKLLIQFQNNGVVDDSQLPKDRFSAERLKGVDSTLKIQPAKLEDSAVYLCASSLMVARGRDTEAFFGQGTRLTVV.

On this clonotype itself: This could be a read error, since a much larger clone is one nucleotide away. CDR3 sequence (DNA): TGTGCCAGCAGCTTAGGGGGGATAAGTGAGCAGTCCTTC. Translating gives CASSLGGISEQSF. The gene calls are TRBV11-2 and TRBJ2-1; either TRBD1 or TRBD2 may supply D (5 bases each). Per germline, CDR1 SGHAT and CDR2 FQNNGV. The CDR3 consists of 13 residues.

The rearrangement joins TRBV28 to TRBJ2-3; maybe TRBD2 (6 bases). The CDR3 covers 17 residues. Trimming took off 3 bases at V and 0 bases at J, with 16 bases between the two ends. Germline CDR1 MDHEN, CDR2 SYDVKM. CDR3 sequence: CASSLWIRGGSTDTQYF. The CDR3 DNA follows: TGTGCCAGCAGTTTGTGGATAAGGGGAGGAAGCACAGATACGCAGTATTTT. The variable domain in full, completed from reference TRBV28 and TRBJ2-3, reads DVKVTQSSRYLVKRTGEKVFLECVQDMDHENMFWYRQDPGLGLRLIYFSYDVKMKEKGDIPEGYSVSREKKERFSLILESASTNQTSMYLCASSLWIRGGSTDTQYFGPGTRLTVL.

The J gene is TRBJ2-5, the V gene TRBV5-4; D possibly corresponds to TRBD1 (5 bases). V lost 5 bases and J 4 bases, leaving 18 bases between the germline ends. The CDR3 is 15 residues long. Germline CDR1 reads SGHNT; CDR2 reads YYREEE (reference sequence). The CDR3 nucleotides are TGTGCCAGCAGTACTCCGACAGAGTGCATAGAGACCCAGTACTTC. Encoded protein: CASSTPTECIETQYF.